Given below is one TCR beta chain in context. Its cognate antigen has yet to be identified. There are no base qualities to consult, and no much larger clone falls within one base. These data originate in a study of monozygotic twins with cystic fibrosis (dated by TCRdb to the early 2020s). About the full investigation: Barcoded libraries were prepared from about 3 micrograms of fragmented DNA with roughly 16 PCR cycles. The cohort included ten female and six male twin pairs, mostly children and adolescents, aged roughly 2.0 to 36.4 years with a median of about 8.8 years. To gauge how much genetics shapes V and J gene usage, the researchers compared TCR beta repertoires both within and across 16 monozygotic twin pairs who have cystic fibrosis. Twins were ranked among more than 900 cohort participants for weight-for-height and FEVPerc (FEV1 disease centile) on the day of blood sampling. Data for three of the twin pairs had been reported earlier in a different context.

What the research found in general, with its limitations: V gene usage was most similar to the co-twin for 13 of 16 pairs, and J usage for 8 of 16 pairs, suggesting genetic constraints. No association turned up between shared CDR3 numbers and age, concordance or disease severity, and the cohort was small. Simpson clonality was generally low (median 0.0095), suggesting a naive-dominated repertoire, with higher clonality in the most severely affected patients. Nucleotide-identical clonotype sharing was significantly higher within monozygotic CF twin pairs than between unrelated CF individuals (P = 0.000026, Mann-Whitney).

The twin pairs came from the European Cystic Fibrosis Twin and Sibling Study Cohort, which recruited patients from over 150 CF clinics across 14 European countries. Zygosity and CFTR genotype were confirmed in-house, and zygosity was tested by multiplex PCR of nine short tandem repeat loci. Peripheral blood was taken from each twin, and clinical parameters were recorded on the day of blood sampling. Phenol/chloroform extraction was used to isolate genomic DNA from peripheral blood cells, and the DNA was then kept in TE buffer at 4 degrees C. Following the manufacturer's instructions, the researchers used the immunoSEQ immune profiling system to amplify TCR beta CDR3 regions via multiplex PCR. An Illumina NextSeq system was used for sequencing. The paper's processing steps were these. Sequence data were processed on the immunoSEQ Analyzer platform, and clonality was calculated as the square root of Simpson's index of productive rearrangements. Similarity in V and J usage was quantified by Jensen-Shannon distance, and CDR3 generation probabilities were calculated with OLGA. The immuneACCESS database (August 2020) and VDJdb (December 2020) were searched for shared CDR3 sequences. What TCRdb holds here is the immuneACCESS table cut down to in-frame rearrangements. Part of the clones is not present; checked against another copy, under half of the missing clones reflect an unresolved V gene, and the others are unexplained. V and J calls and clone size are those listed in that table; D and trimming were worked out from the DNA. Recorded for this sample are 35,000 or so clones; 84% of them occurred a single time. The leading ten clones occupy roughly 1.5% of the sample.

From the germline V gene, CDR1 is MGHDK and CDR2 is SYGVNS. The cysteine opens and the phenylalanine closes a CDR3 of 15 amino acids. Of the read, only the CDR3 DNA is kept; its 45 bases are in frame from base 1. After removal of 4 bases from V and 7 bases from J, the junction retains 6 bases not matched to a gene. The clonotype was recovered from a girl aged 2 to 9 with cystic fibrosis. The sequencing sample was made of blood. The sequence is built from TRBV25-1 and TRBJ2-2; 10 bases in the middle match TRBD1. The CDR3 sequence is CASSVGTGEFGELFF. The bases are TGTGCCAGCAGTGTAGGGACAGGGGAGTTCGGGGAGCTGTTTTTT.